This T cell receptor (beta chain) was sequenced in a study of blood T cell repertoires in COVID-19. Study-level information: T cells, B-cell-depleted T cells, or PBMCs provided the cDNA or gDNA that served as material.

In the authors' workflow: Nucleated cell counts were estimated from reference gene primer amplification. Method: immunoSEQ multiplex PCR; TCRdb's copy keeps in-frame clones and lacks some. V, J and clone size reflect that table, while D and trimming were determined from the DNA. This table has around 56,000 clones, roughly 80% appearing once. CDR3 length: 15 amino acids. V gave up 3 bases and J gave up 3 bases, with 15 bases separating them. CDR1 is DFQATT and CDR2 is SNEGSKA in the germline V gene (reference sequence). Source material: peripheral blood. This sequence originates from a woman in her 70s with acute or convalescent COVID-19. The rearrangement joins TRBV20-1 to TRBJ1-3; tentatively, D is TRBD1 (6 bases). The CDR3 nucleotides are TGCAGTGCTAGTCTCGGGGGGCGCATTGGAAACACCATATATTTT. Its protein is CSASLGGRIGNTIYF.